This record covers a single TCR beta chain. The target antigen is unknown. The data were taken from a study of Tregs in tolerant kidney transplant recipients. Study-level findings and limits: Expanding Tregs on activated donor B cells appeared to best identify donor-specific TCRbeta clones. The small number of patients limits these findings pending further validation. Biological reproducibility was not directly addressed in this study.

Thawed PBMCs were FACS-sorted into unstimulated CD4+CD25+CD127- regulatory T cells, CD4+CD25- non-regulatory cells, CD4 and CD8 cells. The CDR3 is 15 amino acids. CDR1 is LGHNA, CDR2 YSLEER, per germline. Germline trimming cut 0 bases from V and 6 bases from J; bases unmatched to any gene: 2. Data came from immunoSEQ multiplex PCR; TCRdb stores just in-frame clones and leaves some out. This table has around 50,000 clones, 80% to 90% appearing once. Input material: CD4+ T cells from blood. The chain links TRBV4-3 to TRBJ2-2, with 9 bases that match TRBD1. The sequence came from a human donor in good health. CDR3 sequence: CASSQEGTGSGELFF. For the CDR3, the DNA is TGCGCCAGCAGCCAAGAGGGGACAGGGTCCGGGGAGCTGTTTTTT.